This TCR beta chain was documented in a study of cytomegalovirus exposure and HLA in healthy donors. TCRdb's table, derived via immunoSEQ multiplex PCR, lists solely in-frame clones and lacks some. There are under 75,000 clones in the sample; 85% occur only once, and 3% lies in the top ten. CDR1 and CDR2 (germline): MNHNY, SVGAGI (reference sequence). V lost 10 bases to trimming and J lost 7 bases, with 11 bases between them. CDR3 length: 11 residues. This clone has a single count. The source is a man aged 25-45 years in good health and CMV-seronegative. Sequenced sample: PBMCs. V gene TRBV6-6 combines with J gene TRBJ2-1; the D gene is possibly TRBD2 (6 bases). As DNA, the CDR3 is TGTGCCATTACGGCGGGAAATGAGCAGTTCTTC. This codes for CAITAGNEQFF.